One T cell receptor beta chain is described in this entry. The sample originates from a study of identifying expanded T cells in peripheral blood. Repertoires were generated with immunoSEQ multiplex PCR, while TCRdb's copy carries only in-frame clones and drops some. Of roughly 130,000 clones listed, roughly 90% are singletons. This CDR3 is 20 amino acids long. Germline assignment: CDR1 LGHNA and CDR2 YSLEER. J lost 0 bases, V lost 3 bases, and 12 bases had no gene match. The sequence derives from a person between 18 and 75 years old in good health. The sequenced material came from blood. This chain links TRBV4-3 with TRBJ2-4, with 12 bases aligning to TRBD2. This CDR3 reads CASSHDRLAGVVLAKNIQYF. DNA for the CDR3: TGCGCCAGCAGCCATGATAGACTAGCGGGGGTGGTACTAGCCAAAAACATTCAGTACTTC.